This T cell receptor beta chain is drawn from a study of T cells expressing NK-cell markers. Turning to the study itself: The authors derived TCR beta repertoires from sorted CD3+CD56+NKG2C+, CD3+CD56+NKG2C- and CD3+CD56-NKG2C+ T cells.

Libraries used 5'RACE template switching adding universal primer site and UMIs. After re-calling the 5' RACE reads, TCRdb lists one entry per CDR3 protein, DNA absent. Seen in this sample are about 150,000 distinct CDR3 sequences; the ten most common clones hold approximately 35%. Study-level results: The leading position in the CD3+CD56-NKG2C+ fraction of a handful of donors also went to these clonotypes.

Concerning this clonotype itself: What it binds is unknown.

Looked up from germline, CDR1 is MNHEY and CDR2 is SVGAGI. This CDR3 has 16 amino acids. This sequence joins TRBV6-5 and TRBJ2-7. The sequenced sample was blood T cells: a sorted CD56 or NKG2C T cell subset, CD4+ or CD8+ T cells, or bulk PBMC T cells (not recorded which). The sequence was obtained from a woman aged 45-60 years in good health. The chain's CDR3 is CASSQNPRVLIYEQYF.